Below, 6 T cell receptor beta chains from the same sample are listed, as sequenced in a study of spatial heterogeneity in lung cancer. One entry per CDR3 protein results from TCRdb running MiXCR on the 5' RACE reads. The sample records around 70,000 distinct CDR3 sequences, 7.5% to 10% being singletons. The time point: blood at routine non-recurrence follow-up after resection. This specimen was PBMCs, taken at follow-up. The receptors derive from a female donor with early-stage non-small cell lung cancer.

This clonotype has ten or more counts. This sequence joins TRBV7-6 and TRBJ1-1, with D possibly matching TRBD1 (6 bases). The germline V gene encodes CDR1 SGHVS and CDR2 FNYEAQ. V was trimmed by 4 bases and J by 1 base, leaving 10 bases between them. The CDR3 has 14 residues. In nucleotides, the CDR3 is TGTGCCAGCAGCTCCAAGACAGGGAACACTGAAGCTTTCTTT. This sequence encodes CASSSKTGNTEAFF.

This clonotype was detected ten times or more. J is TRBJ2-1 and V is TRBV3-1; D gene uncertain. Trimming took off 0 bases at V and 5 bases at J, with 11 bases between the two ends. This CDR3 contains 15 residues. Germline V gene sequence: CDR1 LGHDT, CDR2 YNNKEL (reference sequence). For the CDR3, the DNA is TGTGCCAGCAGCCAAGATGGGCCTAGGGACAATGAGCAGTTCTTC. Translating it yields CASSQDGPRDNEQFF.

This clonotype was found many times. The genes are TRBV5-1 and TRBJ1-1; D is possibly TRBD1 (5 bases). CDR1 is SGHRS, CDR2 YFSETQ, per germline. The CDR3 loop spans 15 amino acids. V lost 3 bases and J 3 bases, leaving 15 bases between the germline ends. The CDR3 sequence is CASSYTTASHTEAFF. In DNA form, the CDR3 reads TGCGCCAGCAGCTATACGACAGCATCTCACACTGAAGCTTTCTTT.

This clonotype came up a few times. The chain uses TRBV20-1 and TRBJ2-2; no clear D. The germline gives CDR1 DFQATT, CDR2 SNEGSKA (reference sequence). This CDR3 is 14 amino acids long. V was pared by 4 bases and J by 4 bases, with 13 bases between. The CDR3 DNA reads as TGCAGTGCTACCAGTGGGTTTGGCACCGGGGAGCTGTTTTTT. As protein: CSATSGFGTGELFF.

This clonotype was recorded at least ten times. The CDR3 protein is CASSVEELAGANTGELFF. The CDR3 region has the DNA TGTGCCAGCAGCGTAGAAGAACTAGCGGGGGCGAACACCGGGGAGCTGTTTTTT. The chain is built from TRBV9 and TRBJ2-2; 11 bases map to TRBD2. The CDR3 is 18 residues long. Per germline, CDR1 SGDLS and CDR2 YYNGEE. After removal of 0 bases from V and 0 bases from J, the junction contained 4 bases not matched to a gene.

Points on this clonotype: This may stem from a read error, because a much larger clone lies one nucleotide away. The chain's CDR3 is CACSPRLARGGEQYF. The CDR3 DNA reads as TGTGCCTGCAGCCCTAGACTAGCGCGCGGGGGCGAGCAGTACTTC. The chain joins TRBV7-8 to TRBJ2-7, with 8 nucleotides matching TRBD2. The length of the CDR3 is 15 residues. Germline V lookup: CDR1 SGHVS, CDR2 FQNEAQ.